This T cell receptor beta chain stems from a study of CXCR3-negative and CXCR3-positive naive CD8 T cells. Findings and caveats of the study: TRB CDR3s of CXCR3-positive naive cells were more hydrophobic than those of CXCR3-negative naive cells. CD5 surface expression was similar among naive subsets, and TCR strength was estimated by inference from TRB CDR3 properties.

Turning to this clonotype: Its target is not known.

CDR3 length equals 17 residues. Germline V lookup: CDR1 SGHTA, CDR2 FQGNSA. Subsets of CD8+ T cells were each sorted in triplicate at approximately 300,000 cells apiece. The method, 5' RACE with UMI labels, was used to prepare the TRB cDNA libraries. TCRdb derives one entry per CDR3 protein from the 5' RACE reads, leaving out DNA. This sample lists fewer than 140,000 distinct CDR3 sequences; its ten largest clones have 0.35% to 0.4%. This sequence was found in a human donor in good health. Some clones in this sample may be carry-over from other donors' samples. The rearrangement uses TRBV7-2 and TRBJ2-1; TCRdb indicates TRBD1, and absent DNA this call remains unverified. The sample taken for sequencing was naive CXCR3+ CD8+ T cells from blood. Subset given: CD45RO-CCR7+CD27+CD95- naive CD8+ T cells expressing CXCR3 (TNR3+). The CDR3 is CASSFSPGTYAYNEQFF.